A selection of T cell receptor beta chains follows, all from one sample in a study of beta chain features in type 1 diabetes. Sequencing used immunoSEQ multiplex PCR; TCRdb keeps in-frame clones, though not all of them. The repertoire includes 900,000 or so clones, roughly 15% of them detected once, and 0.02% to 0.025% sits in the top ten. Specimen: naive CD4+ T cells from blood. Receptors originate from a woman between 18 and 29 years old in good health. Each CDR3 is given with its conserved first and last residue. Each record gives: clone size, J gene, V gene, D gene, CDR3 DNA, CDR3 protein. The D gene is left open where the match is weak. Clone size is stated in some rows and not others, as once, few, many or a class when expanded.

few,TRBJ2-3,TRBV11-2,TRBD2,TGTGCCAGCAGCTTAGTAGGGCGACTAGCGGGAGCGCCAGATACGCAGTATTTT,CASSLVGRLAGAPDTQYF
-,TRBJ2-3,TRBV4-2,-,TGTGCCAGCAGCTTTCCCCCCTCAGATACGCAGTATTTT,CASSFPPSDTQYF
-,TRBJ2-7,TRBV7-2,TRBD1,TGTGCCAGCAGCTTATCCAGGGGGAGTGAGCAGTACTTC,CASSLSRGSEQYF
few,TRBJ2-1,TRBV7-6,TRBD2,TGTGCCAGCAGCTTCGCGCCCTGGAGCGGGAGAAAGGATAATGAGCAGTTCTTC,CASSFAPWSGRKDNEQFF
-,TRBJ1-5,TRBV18,TRBD1,TGTGCCAGCTCACCCTACCGGGACAGGGGTCAGCCCCAGCATTTT,CASSPYRDRGQPQHF
-,TRBJ1-2,TRBV28,TRBD1,TGTGCCAGCAGCCCAGGGGGCAGCTATGGCTACACCTTC,CASSPGGSYGYTF
few,TRBJ2-7,TRBV5-1,-,TGCGCCAGCTCCCCCGGGACGGTTTCCTACGAGCAGTACTTC,CASSPGTVSYEQYF
few,TRBJ1-5,TRBV19,-,TGTGCCAGTAGTATGGGCGGACACTACATCCAGCCCCAGCATTTT,CASSMGGHYIQPQHF
-,TRBJ2-7,TRBV28,TRBD2,TGTGCCAGCAGTCCATGGGACGGGAGGGCGAGCTACGAGCAGTACTTC,CASSPWDGRASYEQYF
few,TRBJ2-5,TRBV2,-,TGTGCCAGCAGCTCAGGCCCCGGGGAGACCCAGTACTTC,CASSSGPGETQYF
-,TRBJ2-7,TRBV7-3,TRBD2,TGTGCCAGCAGCTTAGTCACTAGCGGGGCCAGCTACGAGCAGTACTTC,CASSLVTSGASYEQYF
-,TRBJ1-5,TRBV27,TRBD1,TGTGCCAGCAGGTCCCAGGGGGCGGGTCAGCCCCAGCATTTT,CASRSQGAGQPQHF
few,TRBJ1-2,TRBV30,-,TGTGCCTGGTACGCCCCCATAGACCGGGATTCTAGCTATGGCTACACCTTC,CAWYAPIDRDSSYGYTF
-,TRBJ2-3,TRBV7-3,-,TGTGCCAGCAGTTCCAGGATCCCAGATACGCAGTATTTT,CASSSRIPDTQYF
-,TRBJ2-1,TRBV7-2,TRBD2,TGTGCCAGCAGCTATCTAGCGGGAGGCAACAATGAGCAGTTCTTC,CASSYLAGGNNEQFF
-,TRBJ2-7,TRBV10-2,-,TGCGCCAGCAGTAACCGGAGAGGTAGCTACGAGCAGTACTTC,CASSNRRGSYEQYF
-,TRBJ1-5,TRBV19,TRBD1,TGTGCCAGTAGTACGGGACAGTTCCATCGTAATCAGCCCCAGCATTTT,CASSTGQFHRNQPQHF
few,TRBJ1-1,TRBV6-1,-,TGTGCCAGCAGTGTAACCGGACGGGGGATGAACACTGAAGCTTTCTTT,CASSVTGRGMNTEAFF
-,TRBJ2-3,TRBV11-2,-,TGTGCCAGCAGCTTGTATCGGCTAGCAGGGGATACGCAGTATTTT,CASSLYRLAGDTQYF
few,TRBJ2-6,TRBV7-2,-,TGTGCCAGCAGCCTTGTCTGGGCCAACGTCCTGACTTTC,CASSLVWANVLTF
few,TRBJ2-5,TRBV7-2,TRBD1,TGTGCCAGCGTGGACAGGGCGTCCTTAGAGACCCAGTACTTC,CASVDRASLETQYF
-,TRBJ1-1,TRBV5-4,-,TGTGCCAGCAGTCAACACTCTTCCACTGAAGCTTTCTTT,CASSQHSSTEAFF